This TCR beta chain was identified during a study of cytomegalovirus exposure and HLA in healthy donors. V was pared by 3 bases and J by 2 bases, with 5 bases between. This CDR3 has 13 residues. In germline, CDR1 is MNHEY, CDR2 SMNVEV (reference sequence). The primer mix had 60 Vbeta and 13 Jbeta primers. Sequenced by immunoSEQ multiplex PCR; TCRdb stores in-frame clones only, minus some. This sample has roughly 140,000 clones, with around 80% found just once. Source material: PBMCs. V is TRBV27 and J is TRBJ1-5; tentative D call: TRBD1 (5 bases). This receptor was identified in a female donor in good health and CMV-seronegative. The CDR3 reads CASSLTGNQPQHF. In nucleotides, the CDR3 is TGTGCCAGCAGTTTGACAGGCAATCAGCCCCAGCATTTT.